This T cell receptor (beta chain) was obtained from a study of CD8 T cells in ankylosing spondylitis listed by TCRdb under 2017. Notes on the research overall: The study profiled T cell receptor beta repertoires in healthy donors and ankylosing spondylitis patients to find disease-linked TCR variants. The full study cohort was made up of 20 to 25 ankylosing spondylitis patients and 95 to 130 healthy donors. Peripheral blood samples were taken, and synovial fluid was additionally collected from ankylosing spondylitis patients.

The sequencing machine was an Illumina HiSeq 2500. TCR beta libraries were prepared by quantitative 5'-RACE with molecular barcodes. Per the source publication's procedure: To identify disease-linked TCR variants, a new computational method was used, one built on a probabilistic model of VDJ rearrangement. The public reads were reprocessed in TCRdb via fastp at Q25 and MiXCR, keeping in-frame beta chains. Identical CDR3 protein sequences are pooled into one entry, listed with their most common genes and DNA. The V and J calls were determined by TCRdb, not by the authors. For this sample the table gives a few hundred thousand distinct CDR3 sequences, of which approximately 11% were detected only once. The ten largest account for 6% to 8.5% of the sample. V was cut back by 4 bases and J by 10 bases, leaving a gap of 17 bases between them. The CDR1 and CDR2 encoded by the germline V gene are MNHEY and SVGAGI. The CDR3 sequence holds 14 residues, the cysteine and phenylalanine included. Just CDR3 DNA is preserved here, 42 bases in frame from base 1.

Worth noting for this clonotype: It lacks a known antigen. The input lacks base qualities; no much larger clone sits a single base away.

Beyond this particular receptor, the publication reports: The disease-linked clones showed a CD8+ phenotype and occurred at relatively low frequencies in peripheral blood. Some motif variants had previously been reported in the synovial fluid and blood of reactive arthritis patients, which suggests shared mechanisms of disease initiation. The disease-linked clones were reported to be significantly enriched in matched synovial fluid samples from ankylosing spondylitis patients. Blood from ankylosing spondylitis patients appeared to be characterized by a TCR beta motif made up of eight highly homologous amino acid variants.

The sequenced material came from blood, either unsorted or a sorted T cell fraction (not recorded which). The sequence derives from a male donor with ankylosing spondylitis or in good health (not recorded which). The rearranged chain carries TRBV6-5 and TRBJ2-1, with the D call perhaps TRBD1 or TRBD2, as 5 bases match in each case. CDR3 sequence: CASSSTWDGREQFF. The bases read TGTGCCAGCAGTTCAACTTGGGACGGCAGGGAGCAGTTCTTC.